This TCR beta chain was obtained from a study of blood T cell repertoires in COVID-19. Study information: Acute and convalescent COVID-19 specimens originated in the United States, Italy and Spain.

Source study methods: For nucleated cells, counts were estimated from reference gene primer amplification. Repertoires were generated with immunoSEQ multiplex PCR, while TCRdb's copy carries only in-frame clones and drops some. The D gene and trimming were derived from the DNA, and the V and J assignments and clone size from that table. This repertoire shows about 320,000 clones, less than 85% found once; its top ten account for around 1.9%. Participant age was roughly 18 to 95 years, and participants resided in fewer than 30 US areas. Participants were placed into cohorts based on the clinical history they reported. CDR3 length: 12 residues. From germline, CDR1 is SGHRS and CDR2 YFSETQ. With 0 bases removed from V and 7 bases from J, the gap between germline ends came to 5 bases.

This TCR was recovered from a woman aged 25 to 39 who had been exposed to COVID-19. The V call is TRBV5-1, the J call TRBJ2-1; D not resolved. The sequenced sample was PBMCs or T cells enriched from blood (not recorded which). CDR3 DNA: TGCGCCAGCAGCTTGGCTCTAAATGAGCAGTTCTTC. This translates into CASSLALNEQFF.